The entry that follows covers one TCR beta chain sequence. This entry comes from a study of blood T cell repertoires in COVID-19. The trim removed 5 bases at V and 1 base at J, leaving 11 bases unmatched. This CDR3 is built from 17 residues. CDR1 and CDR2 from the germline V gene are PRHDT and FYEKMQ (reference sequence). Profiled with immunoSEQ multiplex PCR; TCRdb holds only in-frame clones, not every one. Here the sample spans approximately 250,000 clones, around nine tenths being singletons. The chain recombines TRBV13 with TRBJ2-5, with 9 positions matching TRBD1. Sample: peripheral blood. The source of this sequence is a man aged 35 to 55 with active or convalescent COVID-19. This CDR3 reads CASSTGQGNLGQETQYF. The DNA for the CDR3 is TGTGCCAGCAGCACTGGACAGGGGAATCTAGGCCAAGAGACCCAGTACTTC.